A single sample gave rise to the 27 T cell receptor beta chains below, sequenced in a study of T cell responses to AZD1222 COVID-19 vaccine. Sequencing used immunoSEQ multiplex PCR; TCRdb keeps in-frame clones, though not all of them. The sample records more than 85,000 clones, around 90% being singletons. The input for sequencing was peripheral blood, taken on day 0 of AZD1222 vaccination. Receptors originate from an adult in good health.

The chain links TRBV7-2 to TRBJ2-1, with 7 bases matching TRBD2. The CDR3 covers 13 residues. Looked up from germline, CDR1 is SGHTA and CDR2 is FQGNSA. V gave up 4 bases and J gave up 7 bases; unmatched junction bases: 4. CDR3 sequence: CASSSGGRNEQFF. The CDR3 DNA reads TGTGCCAGCAGCTCGGGGGGAAGGAATGAGCAGTTCTTC.

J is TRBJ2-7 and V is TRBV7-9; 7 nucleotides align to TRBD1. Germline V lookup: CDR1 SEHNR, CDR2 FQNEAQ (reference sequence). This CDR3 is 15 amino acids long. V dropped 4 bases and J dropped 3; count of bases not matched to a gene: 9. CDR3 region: CASSSRQGAFYEQYF. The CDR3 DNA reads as TGTGCCAGCAGCTCAAGACAGGGAGCCTTCTACGAGCAGTACTTC.

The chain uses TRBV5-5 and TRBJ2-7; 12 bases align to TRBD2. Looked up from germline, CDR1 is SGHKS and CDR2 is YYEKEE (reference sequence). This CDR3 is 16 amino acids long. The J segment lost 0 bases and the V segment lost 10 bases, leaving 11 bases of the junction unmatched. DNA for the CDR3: TGTGCCTCTGGCGGGACTAGCGGGTGGAGCTCCTACGAGCAGTACTTC. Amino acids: CASGGTSGWSSYEQYF.

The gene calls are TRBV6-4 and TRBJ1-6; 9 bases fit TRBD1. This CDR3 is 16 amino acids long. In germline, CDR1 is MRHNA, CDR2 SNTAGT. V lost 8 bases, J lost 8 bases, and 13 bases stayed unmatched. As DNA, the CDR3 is TGTGCCAGCCCTGGACAGGGGAGGATGGGCGATTCACCCCTCCACTTT. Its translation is CASPGQGRMGDSPLHF.

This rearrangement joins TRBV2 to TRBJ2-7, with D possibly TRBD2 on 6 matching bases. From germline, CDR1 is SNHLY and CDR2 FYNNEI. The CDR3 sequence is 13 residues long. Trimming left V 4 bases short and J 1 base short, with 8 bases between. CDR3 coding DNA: TGTGCCAGCAGTGGCCTAGCGTCCTACGAGCAGTACTTC. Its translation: CASSGLASYEQYF.

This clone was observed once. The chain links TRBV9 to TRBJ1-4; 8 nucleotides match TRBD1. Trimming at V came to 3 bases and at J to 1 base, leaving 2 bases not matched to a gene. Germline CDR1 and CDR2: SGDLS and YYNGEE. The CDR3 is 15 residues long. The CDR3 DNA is TGTGCCAGCAGCGCCGACAGGGGAACTAATGAAAAACTGTTTTTT. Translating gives CASSADRGTNEKLFF.

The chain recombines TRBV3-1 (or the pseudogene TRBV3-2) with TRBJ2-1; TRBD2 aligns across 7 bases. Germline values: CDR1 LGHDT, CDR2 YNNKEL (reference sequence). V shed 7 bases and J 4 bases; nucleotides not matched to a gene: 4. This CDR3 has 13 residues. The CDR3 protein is CASNSGTYNEQFF. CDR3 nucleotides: TGTGCCAGCAACAGCGGGACGTACAATGAGCAGTTCTTC.

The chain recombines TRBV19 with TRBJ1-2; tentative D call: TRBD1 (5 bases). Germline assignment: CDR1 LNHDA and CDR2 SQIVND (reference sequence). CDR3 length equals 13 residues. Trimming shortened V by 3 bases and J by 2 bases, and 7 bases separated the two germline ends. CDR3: CASSMWGNYGYTF. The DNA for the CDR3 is TGTGCCAGTAGTATGTGGGGGAACTATGGCTACACCTTC.

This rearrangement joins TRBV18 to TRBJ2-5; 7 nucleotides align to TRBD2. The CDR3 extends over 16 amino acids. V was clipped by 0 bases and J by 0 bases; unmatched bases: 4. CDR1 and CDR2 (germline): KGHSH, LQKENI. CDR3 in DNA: TGTGCCAGCTCACCACCCTGGCTAGCGGACCAAGAGACCCAGTACTTC. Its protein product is CASSPPWLADQETQYF.

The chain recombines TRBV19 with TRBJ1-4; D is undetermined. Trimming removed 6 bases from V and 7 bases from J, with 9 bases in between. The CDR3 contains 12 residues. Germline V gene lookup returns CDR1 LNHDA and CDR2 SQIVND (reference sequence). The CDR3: CASSGPGEKLFF. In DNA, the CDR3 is TGTGCCAGTAGCGGGCCCGGTGAAAAACTGTTTTTT.

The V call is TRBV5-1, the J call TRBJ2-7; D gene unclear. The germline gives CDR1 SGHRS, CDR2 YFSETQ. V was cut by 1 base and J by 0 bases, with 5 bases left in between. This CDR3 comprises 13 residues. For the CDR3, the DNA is TGCGCCAGCAGCTTGTACAGCTCCTACGAGCAGTACTTC. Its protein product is CASSLYSSYEQYF.

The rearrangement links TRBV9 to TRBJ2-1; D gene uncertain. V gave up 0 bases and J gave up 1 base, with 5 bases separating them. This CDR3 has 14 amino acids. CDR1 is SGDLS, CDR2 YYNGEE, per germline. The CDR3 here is CASSVDLSYNEQFF. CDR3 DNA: TGTGCCAGCAGCGTAGACCTTTCCTACAATGAGCAGTTCTTC.

The CDR3 region has the DNA TGCGCCAGCAGCTTGGGAGGGGGGCGCTACGAGCAGTACTTC. Translating it yields CASSLGGGRYEQYF. This rearrangement joins TRBV5-1 to TRBJ2-7; the D gene could be TRBD1 or TRBD2 (6 bases each). From germline, CDR1 is SGHRS and CDR2 YFSETQ. V lost 0 bases and J 3 bases, leaving 10 bases between the germline ends. The CDR3 covers 14 residues.

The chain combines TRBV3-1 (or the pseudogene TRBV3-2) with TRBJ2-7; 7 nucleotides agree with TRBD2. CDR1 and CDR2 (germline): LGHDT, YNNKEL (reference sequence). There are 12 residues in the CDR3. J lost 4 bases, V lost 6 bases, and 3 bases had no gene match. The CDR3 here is CASRGGPYEQYF. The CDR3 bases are TGTGCCAGCAGGGGAGGGCCTTACGAGCAGTACTTC.

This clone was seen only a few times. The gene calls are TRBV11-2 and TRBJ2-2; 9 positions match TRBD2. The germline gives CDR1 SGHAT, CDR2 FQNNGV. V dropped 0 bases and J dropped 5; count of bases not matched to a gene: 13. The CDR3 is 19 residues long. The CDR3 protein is CASSLEALVASGKTGELFF. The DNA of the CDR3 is TGTGCCAGCAGCTTAGAGGCGTTGGTGGCTAGCGGGAAAACCGGGGAGCTGTTTTTT. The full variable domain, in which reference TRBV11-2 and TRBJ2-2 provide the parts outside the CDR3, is EAGVAQSPRYKIIEKRQSVAFWCNPISGHATLYWYQQILGQGPKLLIQFQNNGVVDDSQLPKDRFSAERLKGVDSTLKIQPAKLEDSAVYLCASSLEALVASGKTGELFFGEGSRLTVL.

The CDR3 region is CASSYLETGNEQFF. The CDR3 nucleotides are TGCGCCAGCAGCTACCTCGAGACTGGGAATGAGCAGTTCTTC. This chain joins TRBV5-1 and TRBJ2-1; D is uncertain. V lost 3 bases, J lost 7 bases, and 14 bases lay in between. The germline V gene has CDR1 SGHRS and CDR2 YFSETQ. The CDR3 length is 14 residues.

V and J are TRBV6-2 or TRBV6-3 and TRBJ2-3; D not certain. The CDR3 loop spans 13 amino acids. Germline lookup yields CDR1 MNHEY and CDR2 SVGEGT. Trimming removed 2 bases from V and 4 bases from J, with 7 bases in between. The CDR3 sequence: CASSYGDPDTQYF. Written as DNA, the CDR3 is TGTGCCAGCAGTTACGGGGATCCAGATACGCAGTATTTT.

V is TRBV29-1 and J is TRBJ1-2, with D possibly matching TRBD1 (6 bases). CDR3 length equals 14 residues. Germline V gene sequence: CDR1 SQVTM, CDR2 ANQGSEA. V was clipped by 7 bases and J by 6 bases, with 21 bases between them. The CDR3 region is CSAQHAGAADGYTF. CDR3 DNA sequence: TGCAGCGCCCAACATGCGGGGGCTGCCGATGGCTACACCTTC.

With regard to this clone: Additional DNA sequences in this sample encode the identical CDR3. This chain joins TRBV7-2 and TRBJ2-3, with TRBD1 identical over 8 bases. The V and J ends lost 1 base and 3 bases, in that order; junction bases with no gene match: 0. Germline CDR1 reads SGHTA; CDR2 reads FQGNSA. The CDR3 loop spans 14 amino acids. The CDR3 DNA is TGTGCCAGCAGCTTAGACAGGGGGACAGATACGCAGTATTTT. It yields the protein CASSLDRGTDTQYF. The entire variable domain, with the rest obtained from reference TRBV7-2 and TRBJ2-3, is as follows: GAGVSQSPSNKVTEKGKDVELRCDPISGHTALYWYRQSLGQGLEFLIYFQGNSAPDKSGLPSDRFSAERTGGSVSTLTIQRTQQEDSAVYLCASSLDRGTDTQYFGPGTRLTVL.

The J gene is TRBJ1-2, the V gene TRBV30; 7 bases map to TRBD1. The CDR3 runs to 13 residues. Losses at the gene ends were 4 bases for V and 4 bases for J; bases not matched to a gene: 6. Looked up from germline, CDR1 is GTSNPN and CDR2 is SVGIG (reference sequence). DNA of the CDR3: TGTGCCTGGAATGCGGGACAGCTCTATGGCTACACCTTC. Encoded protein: CAWNAGQLYGYTF.

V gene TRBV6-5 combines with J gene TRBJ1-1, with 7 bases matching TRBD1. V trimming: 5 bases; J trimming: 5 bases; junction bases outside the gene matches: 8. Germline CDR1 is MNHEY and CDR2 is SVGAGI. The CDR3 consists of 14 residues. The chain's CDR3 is CASSPGQARTEAFF. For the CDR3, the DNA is TGTGCCAGCAGTCCCGGACAGGCTAGGACTGAAGCTTTCTTT.

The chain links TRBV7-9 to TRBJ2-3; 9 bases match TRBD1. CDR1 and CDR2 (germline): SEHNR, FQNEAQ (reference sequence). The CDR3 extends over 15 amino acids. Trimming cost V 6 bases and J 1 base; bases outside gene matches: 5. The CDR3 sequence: CASSYWTGGTDTQYF. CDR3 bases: TGTGCCAGCAGTTACTGGACAGGGGGCACAGATACGCAGTATTTT.

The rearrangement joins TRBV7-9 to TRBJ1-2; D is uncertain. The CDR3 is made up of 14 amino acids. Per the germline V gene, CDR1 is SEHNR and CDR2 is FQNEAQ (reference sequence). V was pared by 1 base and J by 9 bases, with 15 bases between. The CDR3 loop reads CASSLVNPSARYTF. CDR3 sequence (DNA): TGTGCCAGCAGCTTAGTAAACCCCAGTGCCCGCTACACCTTC.

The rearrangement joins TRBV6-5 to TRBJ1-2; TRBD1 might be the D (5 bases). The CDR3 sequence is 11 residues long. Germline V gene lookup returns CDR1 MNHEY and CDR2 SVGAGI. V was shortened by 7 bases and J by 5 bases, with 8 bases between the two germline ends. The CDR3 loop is CASTEGYGYTF. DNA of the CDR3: TGTGCCAGCACCGAGGGGTATGGCTACACCTTC.

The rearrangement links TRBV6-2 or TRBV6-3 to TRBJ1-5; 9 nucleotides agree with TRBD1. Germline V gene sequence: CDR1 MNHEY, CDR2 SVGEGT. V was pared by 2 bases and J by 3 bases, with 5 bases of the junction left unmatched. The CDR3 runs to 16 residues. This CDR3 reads CASSYTGTGLNQPQHF. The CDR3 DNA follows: TGTGCCAGCAGTTACACCGGGACAGGGCTCAATCAGCCCCAGCATTTT.

CDR3 bases: TGTGCCAGCAGCCGTCTTGGGGCTGAAGCTTTCTTT. The encoded protein is CASSRLGAEAFF. The rearrangement uses TRBV6-5 and TRBJ1-1; unclear D gene. CDR1 and CDR2 (germline): MNHEY, SVGAGI. This CDR3 spans 12 amino acids. Deletions cut 6 bases from V and 6 bases from J, with 11 bases between.

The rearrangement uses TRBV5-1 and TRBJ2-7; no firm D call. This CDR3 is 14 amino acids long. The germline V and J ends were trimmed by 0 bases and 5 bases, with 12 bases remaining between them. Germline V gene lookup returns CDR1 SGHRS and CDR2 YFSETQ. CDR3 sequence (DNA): TGCGCCAGCAGCTTGGAGGCATCCAGCGACGAGCAGTACTTC. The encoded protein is CASSLEASSDEQYF.